A single sample gave rise to the 3 T cell receptor beta chains below, sequenced in a study of blood T cell repertoires in COVID-19. Sequencing was performed with immunoSEQ multiplex PCR; in TCRdb, only in-frame clones are kept and a portion is missing. The sample holds some 430,000 clones, roughly 88% seen once. The sequencing input was PBMCs or T cells enriched from blood (not recorded which). These receptors were obtained from a man younger than 35 who had recovered from COVID-19.

The V gene is TRBV6-5, the J gene TRBJ1-1, with no clear D. The V gene's germline CDR1 is MNHEY and CDR2 SVGAGI. V was clipped by 8 bases and J by 1 base, with 5 bases between them. The CDR3 runs 11 residues. CDR3 in amino acids: CASGRNTEAFF. CDR3 coding DNA: TGTGCCAGCGGCCGGAACACTGAAGCTTTCTTT.

The chain combines TRBV2 with TRBJ1-1; perhaps TRBD1 as D (5 bases). Germline assignment: CDR1 SNHLY and CDR2 FYNNEI. V dropped 6 bases and J dropped 4 bases, with 15 bases sitting between them. The CDR3 covers 14 residues. The CDR3 loop reads CASSTLGRGTEAFF. As DNA, the CDR3 is TGTGCCAGCAGCACACTCGGAAGGGGCACTGAAGCTTTCTTT.

This chain links TRBV30 with TRBJ1-2; weak D call: TRBD1 (5 bases). The V and J ends lost 3 bases and 0 bases respectively, with 14 bases between them. This CDR3 region has 15 residues. Germline-derived CDR1 and CDR2 are GTSNPN and SVGIG (reference sequence). The CDR3 coding sequence is TGTGCCTGGAGCGCCCGGGGGAGGGCTAACTATGGCTACACCTTC. Protein product: CAWSARGRANYGYTF.